The subject of this entry is one T cell receptor (beta chain). Antigen unknown. One end of the junction does not line up with germline, which may come from a read error. Profiling of TCR beta VDJ combinations and CDR3 sequences used genomic DNA as template. Each CDR3 protein is one row after TCRdb ran MiXCR on the reads. This table holds 350,000 to 450,000 distinct CDR3 sequences, around 72% found once. The data derive from a study of CD8+CD57+ T cells in acquired aplastic anemia. The overall study: An average of roughly 3 ug of DNA was obtained from sorted CD4+ and CD8+ cells. Healthy donor CD4+ cell samples had a mean of around 9.9 million reads. Study-level findings and limits: Overlap between patients and controls comprised twenty-nine CD8+ CDR3 sequences.

In germline, CDR1 is LNHNV, CDR2 YYDKDF (reference sequence). The CDR3 runs 15 residues. This TCR was sampled from a human donor in good health, serving as a control. The rearrangement uses TRBV15 and TRBJ2-3; no reliable D call. The sequenced sample consisted of sorted CD4+, CD8+, or CD8+CD57+ T cells (not recorded which) from PBMCs. CDR3 nucleotides: TGTGCCAGCAGCCAAGAGGCAATTAAAGGCATCGCGCAGTATTTT. Translated: CASSQEAIKGIAQYF.